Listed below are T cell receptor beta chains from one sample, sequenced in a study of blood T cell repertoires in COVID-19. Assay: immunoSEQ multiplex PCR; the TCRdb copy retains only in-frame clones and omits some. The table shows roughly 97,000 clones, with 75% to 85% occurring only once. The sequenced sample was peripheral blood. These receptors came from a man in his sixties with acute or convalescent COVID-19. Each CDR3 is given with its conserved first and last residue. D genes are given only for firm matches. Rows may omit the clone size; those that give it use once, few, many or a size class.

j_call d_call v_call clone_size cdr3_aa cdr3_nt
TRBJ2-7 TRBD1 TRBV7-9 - CASSLAGTVSYEQYF TGTGCCAGCAGCTTAGCCGGGACAGTCTCCTACGAGCAGTACTTC
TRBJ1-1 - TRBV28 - CASRVAGANTEAFF TGTGCCAGCAGGGTCGCGGGGGCGAACACTGAAGCTTTCTTT
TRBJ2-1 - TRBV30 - CAWSVRTSSYNEQFF TGTGCCTGGAGTGTACGAACTAGCTCCTACAATGAGCAGTTCTTC
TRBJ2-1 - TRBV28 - CASRRPGGINEQFF TGTGCCAGCAGGCGGCCAGGGGGGATCAATGAGCAGTTCTTC
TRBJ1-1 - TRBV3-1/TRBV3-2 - CASSHQKPRTEAEAFF TGTGCCAGCAGCCACCAAAAGCCCCGAACCGAGGCTGAAGCTTTCTTT
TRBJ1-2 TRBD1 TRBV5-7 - CASSSTGEVGYTF TGTGCCAGCAGCTCGACAGGGGAAGTTGGCTACACCTTC
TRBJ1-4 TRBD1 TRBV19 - CASGTGGYEKLFF TGTGCCAGTGGGACAGGGGGCTACGAAAAACTGTTTTTT
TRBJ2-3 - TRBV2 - CASSDRVGGTDTQYF TGTGCCAGCAGTGACAGGGTTGGGGGCACAGATACGCAGTATTTT
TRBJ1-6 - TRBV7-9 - CASSLVFQRSPLHF TGTGCCAGCAGCTTAGTATTTCAGCGGTCACCCCTCCACTTT
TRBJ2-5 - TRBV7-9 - CASSLGRAVQETQYF TGTGCCAGCAGCTTAGGGAGAGCAGTCCAAGAGACCCAGTACTTC
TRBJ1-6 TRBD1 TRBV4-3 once CASSLTGGNSPLHF TGCGCCAGCAGCCTCACAGGGGGGAATTCACCCCTCCACTTT
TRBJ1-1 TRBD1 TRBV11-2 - CASSPDRGEAFF TGTGCCAGCAGCCCTGACAGGGGTGAAGCTTTCTTT
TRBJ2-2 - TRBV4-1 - CASSQAGNTGELFF TGCGCCAGCAGCCAAGCAGGGAACACCGGGGAGCTGTTTTTT
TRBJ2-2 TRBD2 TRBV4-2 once CASSQDSSKEAAGRSGELFF TGTGCCAGCAGCCAAGATAGCAGTAAGGAGGCAGCGGGGAGGTCCGGGGAGCTGTTTTTT
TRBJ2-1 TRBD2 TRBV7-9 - CASSTKAGGPGNEQFF TGTGCCAGCAGCACAAAGGCGGGAGGGCCGGGCAATGAGCAGTTCTTC
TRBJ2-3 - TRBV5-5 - CASSRTFYSTDTQYF TGTGCCAGCAGCCGGACATTCTACAGCACAGATACGCAGTATTTT
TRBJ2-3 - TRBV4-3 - CASSQGVGRSTDTQYF TGCGCCAGCAGCCAAGGGGTGGGCAGGTCCACAGATACGCAGTATTTT
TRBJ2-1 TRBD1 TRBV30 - CAWSVSETGVDEQFF TGTGCCTGGAGTGTTAGCGAGACAGGGGTCGATGAGCAGTTCTTC
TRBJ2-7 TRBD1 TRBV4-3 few CASSQDPGTGSYEQYF TGCGCCAGCAGCCAAGATCCCGGGACAGGGTCCTACGAGCAGTACTTC
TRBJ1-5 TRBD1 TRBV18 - CASSLGQGDNQPQHF TGTGCCAGCTCGCTGGGACAGGGGGACAATCAGCCCCAGCATTTT
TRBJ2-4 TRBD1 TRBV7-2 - CASSLAQGVDIQYF TGTGCCAGCAGCTTAGCGCAGGGGGTGGACATTCAGTACTTC
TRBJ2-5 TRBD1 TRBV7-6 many CASSFGQGAGETQYF TGTGCCAGCAGCTTCGGACAGGGGGCGGGAGAGACCCAGTACTTC
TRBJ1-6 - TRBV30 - CAWSAAIWPLHF TGTGCCTGGAGTGCTGCGATTTGGCCCCTCCACTTT
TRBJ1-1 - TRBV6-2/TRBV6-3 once CASSSRGAVNTEAFF TGTGCCAGCAGTAGTAGGGGCGCCGTGAACACTGAAGCTTTCTTT
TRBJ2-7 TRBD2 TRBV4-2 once CASSQDPGGQREQYF TGTGCCAGCAGCCAAGATCCGGGAGGGCAACGCGAGCAGTACTTC
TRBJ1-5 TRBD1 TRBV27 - CASSLSLGQGYQPQHF TGTGCCAGCAGTTTAAGTCTGGGACAGGGGTATCAGCCCCAGCATTTT
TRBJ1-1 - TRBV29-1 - CSVGQNTEAFF TGCAGCGTTGGGCAGAACACTGAAGCTTTCTTT
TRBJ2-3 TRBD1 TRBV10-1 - CASSDGTGMITDTQYF TGCGCCAGCAGTGACGGGACAGGGATGATAACAGATACGCAGTATTTT
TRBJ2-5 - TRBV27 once CASSLWSGGEETQYF TGTGCCAGCAGTTTATGGTCGGGGGGCGAAGAGACCCAGTACTTC
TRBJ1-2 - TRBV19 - CAIWGGATTGPNYGYTF TGTGCCATCTGGGGAGGGGCCACGACAGGACCTAACTATGGCTACACCTTC
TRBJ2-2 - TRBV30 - CAWSVGPGELFF TGTGCCTGGAGTGTGGGCCCCGGGGAGCTGTTTTTT
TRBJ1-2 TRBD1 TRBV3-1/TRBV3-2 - CASSQPGQHNYGYTF TGTGCCAGCAGCCAACCGGGACAGCATAACTATGGCTACACCTTC
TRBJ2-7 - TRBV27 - CASSQEGTYEQYF TGTGCCAGCAGCCAGGAGGGAACCTACGAGCAGTACTTC
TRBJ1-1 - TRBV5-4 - CASSHRNTEAFF TGTGCCAGCAGCCACAGGAACACTGAAGCTTTCTTT
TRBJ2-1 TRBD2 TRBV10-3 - CAISDPGGPGDNEQFF TGTGCCATCAGTGACCCGGGAGGGCCAGGGGACAATGAGCAGTTCTTC